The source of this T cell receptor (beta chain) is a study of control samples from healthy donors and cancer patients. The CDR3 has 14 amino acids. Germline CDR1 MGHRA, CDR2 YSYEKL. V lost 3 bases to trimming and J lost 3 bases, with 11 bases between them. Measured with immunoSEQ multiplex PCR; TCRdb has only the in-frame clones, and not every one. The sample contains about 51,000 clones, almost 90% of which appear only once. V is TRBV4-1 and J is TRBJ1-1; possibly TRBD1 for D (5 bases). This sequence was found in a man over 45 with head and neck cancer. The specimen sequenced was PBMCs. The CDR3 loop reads CASSQRQGHTEAFF. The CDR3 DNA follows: TGCGCCAGCAGCCAGAGGCAGGGTCACACTGAAGCTTTCTTT.